This T cell receptor beta chain was found in a study of resident and recirculating memory T cells in vitiligo. V lost 4 bases and J lost 2; bases outside the gene matches: 14. Germline CDR1 SGHRS, CDR2 YFSETQ. The length of the CDR3 is 17 residues. The assay was immunoSEQ multiplex PCR, and TCRdb's table has in-frame clones only and misses some. Altogether 75,000 to 95,000 clones are present, under 95% being singletons, with the ten largest covering about 5%. The receptor's source is a male donor with vitiligo. J is TRBJ2-7 and V is TRBV5-1, with 8 bases aligning to TRBD2. The source material was blood. CDR3 amino acids: CASSPGNLAGPPYEQYF. CDR3 nucleotide sequence: TGCGCCAGCAGCCCCGGGAACTTAGCGGGGCCCCCCTACGAGCAGTACTTC.